Shown below are 32 T cell receptor beta chains from a single sample sequenced in a study of T cell repertoires in cytomegalovirus infection. TCRdb re-called the reads through MiXCR, storing one row per CDR3 protein. The sample lists about 200,000 distinct CDR3 sequences; roughly 9% were seen once. The sample was PBMCs. The source is a human donor in good health (CMV status not recorded). Some clones in this sample may be carry-over from other donors' samples.

By sample fraction, this clonotype is medium-sized. The V gene is TRBV29-1, the J gene TRBJ1-6; 9 bases agree with TRBD1. Trimming took 7 bases from V and 9 from J; bases not matched to a gene: 10. The CDR3 has 14 residues. In germline, CDR1 is SQVTM, CDR2 ANQGSEA. CDR3 nucleotide sequence: TGCAGCGATAGCCTTTTGGACAGGGGTTCACCCCTCCACTTT. Residues: CSDSLLDRGSPLHF.

The sample holds many counts of this clonotype. The CDR3 loop reads CASSLATGELFF. The CDR3 nucleotides are TGCGCCAGCAGCTTGGCCACCGGGGAGCTGTTTTTT. The chain joins TRBV5-1 to TRBJ2-2; D gene ambiguous. Germline V gives CDR1 SGHRS, CDR2 YFSETQ. Trimming took off 0 bases at V and 4 bases at J, with 1 base between the two ends. The CDR3 length is 12 residues.

The rearrangement joins TRBV10-3 to TRBJ1-1; D gene uncertain. The CDR3 runs to 13 residues. CDR1 ENHRY and CDR2 SYGVKD come from the germline V gene. Trimming pared 6 bases from V and 1 base from J, leaving 9 bases between. The CDR3 coding sequence is TGTGCCATCAGGGACCAACAGAACACTGAAGCTTTCTTT. Translated: CAIRDQQNTEAFF.

This clonotype was recorded at least ten times. The chain carries TRBV7-8 and TRBJ1-1; D uncertain. The CDR3 contains 14 residues. CDR1 and CDR2 (germline): SGHVS, FQNEAQ. Between the trimmed V and J ends, which lost 1 base and 4 bases, there was a span of 10 bases. CDR3 nucleotides: TGTGCCAGCAGCTTAGGGTCGAAGGGCACTGAAGCTTTCTTT. It codes for CASSLGSKGTEAFF.

This clonotype appeared a few times. The chain couples TRBV5-1 to TRBJ2-3; unclear D gene. The V and J ends lost 2 bases and 0 bases respectively, with 10 bases between them. The CDR3 is made up of 15 amino acids. Germline assignment: CDR1 SGHRS and CDR2 YFSETQ. CDR3 DNA sequence: TGCGCCAGCAGCTTCCAAGCGCTTAGCACAGATACGCAGTATTTT. Translated, it gives CASSFQALSTDTQYF.

The table lists this clonotype with many counts. CDR3 residues: CASSERDRVSAFF. The CDR3 DNA is TGTGCCAGCAGTGAACGGGACAGGGTCTCGGCTTTCTTT. The gene calls are TRBV6-1 and TRBJ1-1, with TRBD1 identical over 9 bases. CDR1 is MNHNS and CDR2 is SASEGT in the germline V gene. This CDR3 is 13 amino acids long. V gave up 2 bases and J gave up 11 bases; unmatched junction bases: 6.

This clonotype appeared many times. The chain is built from TRBV7-9 and TRBJ1-1, with unresolved D. CDR1 is SEHNR and CDR2 is FQNEAQ in the germline V gene (reference sequence). The CDR3 contains 12 residues. V lost 6 bases and J lost 8, with 13 bases in between. CDR3 region: CASSSGGSEAFF. DNA of the CDR3: TGTGCCAGCAGTTCCGGAGGTTCCGAAGCTTTCTTT.

V gene TRBV5-1 combines with J gene TRBJ2-1; perhaps TRBD1 as D (5 bases). V lost 0 bases, J lost 8 bases, and 18 bases lay in between. The CDR3 extends over 16 amino acids. The V gene's germline CDR1 is SGHRS and CDR2 YFSETQ. CDR3 protein: CASSLARTRGSDEQFF. CDR3 in DNA: TGCGCCAGCAGCTTGGCCCGGACAAGGGGCTCCGATGAGCAGTTCTTC.

There are many counts of this clonotype. V and J are TRBV7-8 and TRBJ1-6; D unresolved. Per the germline V gene, CDR1 is SGHVS and CDR2 is FQNEAQ. The CDR3 totals 17 residues. V was clipped by 5 bases and J by 0 bases, with 14 bases between them. The CDR3 loop reads CASSPIPGSSYNSPLHF. CDR3 sequence (DNA): TGTGCCAGCAGCCCTATCCCGGGTAGCTCCTATAATTCACCCCTCCACTTT. Variable domain in full (rest from reference TRBV7-8 and TRBJ1-6): GAGVSQSPRYKVAKRGQDVALRCDPISGHVSLFWYQQALGQGPEFLTYFQNEAQLDKSGLPSDRFFAERPEGSVSTLKIQRTQQEDSAVYLCASSPIPGSSYNSPLHFGNGTRLTVT.

The table lists this clonotype with many counts. V and J are TRBV4-1 and TRBJ1-5; TRBD1 matches at 7 bases. The V gene's germline CDR1 is MGHRA and CDR2 YSYEKL. There are 15 residues in the CDR3. The junction had 5 bases not matched to a gene; V was cut back by 0 bases and J by 6 bases. The CDR3 DNA sequence: TGCGCCAGCAGCCAAGATCAGGGGGGGAGTCAGCCCCAGCATTTT. Amino acid sequence: CASSQDQGGSQPQHF.

This clonotype was seen ten or more times. The gene calls are TRBV29-1 and TRBJ2-3; a weak D match, TRBD1 (6 bases). The V gene lost 4 bases and the J gene lost 6 bases, with 14 bases spanning the gap. The CDR3 contains 13 residues. Germline loops: CDR1 SQVTM, CDR2 ANQGSEA. The DNA for the CDR3 is TGCAGCGTTGCTTCCGGACAGACCGATACGCAGTATTTT. Protein: CSVASGQTDTQYF.

The V call is TRBV28, the J call TRBJ2-3, with D hard to call. The length of the CDR3 is 15 residues. Per the germline V gene, CDR1 is MDHEN and CDR2 is SYDVKM. V lost 4 bases and J lost 6, with 17 bases in between. CDR3 sequence (DNA): TGTGCCAGCAGTTCAGCAGGATCGGCCGGGGATACGCAGTATTTT. It yields the protein CASSSAGSAGDTQYF.

The rearrangement uses TRBV3-1 and TRBJ2-1; TRBD2 might be the D (6 bases). Per germline, CDR1 LGHDT and CDR2 YNNKEL (reference sequence). Trimming took off 2 bases at V and 5 bases at J, with 10 bases between the two ends. The length of the CDR3 is 14 residues. The CDR3 region is CASSQRTIHNEQFF. The DNA of the CDR3 is TGTGCCAGCAGCCAACGGACTATCCACAATGAGCAGTTCTTC.

This chain links TRBV20-1 with TRBJ2-1; TRBD2 matches 10 bases. The germline gives CDR1 DFQATT, CDR2 SNEGSKA (reference sequence). With 5 bases clipped from V and 6 bases from J, the junction kept 7 bases outside the gene matches. This CDR3 comprises 14 residues. CDR3 DNA: TGCAGTGCTTATAGCGGGGGGACCCTCAATGAGCAGTTCTTC. Residues: CSAYSGGTLNEQFF.

This clonotype occurred a few times. V and J are TRBV2 and TRBJ2-2; 8 bases are a match to TRBD2. Germline V gene data show CDR1 as SNHLY and CDR2 as FYNNEI. This CDR3 comprises 18 residues. Trimming took 5 bases from V and 1 from J; bases not matched to a gene: 12. The CDR3 coding sequence is TGTGCCAGCAGTCGAGGGGTAGCGGGATTAGGGAACACCGGGGAGCTGTTTTTT. Translation: CASSRGVAGLGNTGELFF.

This clonotype was counted at least ten times. V gene TRBV7-9 combines with J gene TRBJ2-7; D is ambiguous. CDR1 is SEHNR, CDR2 FQNEAQ, per germline (reference sequence). Trimming stripped 5 bases from V and 3 bases from J, with 11 bases between. This CDR3 region has 13 residues. The CDR3 sequence is CASSPGSIYEQYF. The CDR3 DNA reads as TGTGCCAGCAGCCCAGGATCCATCTACGAGCAGTACTTC. Supplemented by reference TRBV7-9 and TRBJ2-7, the full variable domain reads DTGVSQNPRHKITKRGQNVTFRCDPISEHNRLYWYRQTLGQGPEFLTYFQNEAQLEKSRLLSDRFSAERPKGSFSTLEIQRTEQGDSAMYLCASSPGSIYEQYFGPGTRLTVT.

This clonotype has only a few counts. This rearrangement joins TRBV9 to TRBJ1-1; D is unresolved. Trimming removed 3 bases at V and 3 bases at J, with 12 bases between. Germline values: CDR1 SGDLS, CDR2 YYNGEE. The length of the CDR3 is 14 residues. CDR3 protein: CASSEVHGDTEAFF. CDR3 bases: TGTGCCAGCAGCGAGGTACATGGCGACACTGAAGCTTTCTTT.

The chain carries TRBV29-1 and TRBJ1-1; D remains ambiguous. Per germline, CDR1 SQVTM and CDR2 ANQGSEA. V lost 1 base and J 0 bases, leaving 6 bases between the germline ends. This CDR3 has 13 residues. The CDR3 sequence is CSVEVSMNTEAFF. For the CDR3, the DNA is TGCAGCGTTGAAGTCAGCATGAACACTGAAGCTTTCTTT.

This clonotype showed up many times. The chain joins TRBV7-2 to TRBJ2-7; D gene ambiguous. The CDR3 spans 14 residues. Trimming left V 3 bases short and J 1 base short, with 10 bases between. Germline lookup yields CDR1 SGHTA and CDR2 FQGNSA. The CDR3 loop is CASSFRRVSYEQYF. The CDR3 DNA reads as TGTGCCAGCAGCTTTAGGCGTGTGTCCTACGAGCAGTACTTC.

The chain joins TRBV20-1 to TRBJ1-2; weak D call: TRBD1 (5 bases). CDR3 length equals 14 residues. Germline CDR1 and CDR2: DFQATT and SNEGSKA (reference sequence). The germline V and J ends were trimmed by 5 bases and 3 bases, with 16 bases remaining between them. The CDR3 DNA reads TGCAGTGCTGGCGCCGGGGGTTTCTACTATGGCTACACCTTC. Its translation: CSAGAGGFYYGYTF.

This clonotype has a handful of counts. The V call is TRBV29-1, the J call TRBJ2-7; the D is unclear. CDR3 length: 12 amino acids. In germline, CDR1 is SQVTM, CDR2 ANQGSEA. V lost 4 bases to trimming and J lost 3 bases, with 10 bases between them. The CDR3 sequence: CSVVTPNYEQYF. The CDR3, as DNA: TGCAGCGTTGTGACACCGAACTACGAGCAGTACTTC.

This clonotype turned up a few times. The gene calls are TRBV7-2 and TRBJ1-4, with D possibly matching TRBD1 (6 bases). The CDR3 spans 15 residues. Germline values: CDR1 SGHTA, CDR2 FQGNSA. V shed 1 base and J shed 7 bases, with 13 bases lying between them. The CDR3 bases are TGTGCCAGCAGCTTAGACAGGGCGAGAAGTGAAAAACTGTTTTTT. This sequence encodes CASSLDRARSEKLFF. Drawing the rest from reference TRBV7-2 and TRBJ1-4, the complete variable domain is GAGVSQSPSNKVTEKGKDVELRCDPISGHTALYWYRQSLGQGLEFLIYFQGNSAPDKSGLPSDRFSAERTGGSVSTLTIQRTQQEDSAVYLCASSLDRARSEKLFFGSGTQLSVL.

The sample holds many counts of this clonotype. The chain carries TRBV7-2 and TRBJ2-3; possibly TRBD1 for D (5 bases). The germline V gene encodes CDR1 SGHTA and CDR2 FQGNSA. The CDR3 runs 14 residues. Trimming shortened V by 6 bases and J by 2 bases, and 12 bases separated the two germline ends. The CDR3, as DNA: TGTGCCAGCAGTTCCCGACAGATCACAGATACGCAGTATTTT. This sequence encodes CASSSRQITDTQYF.

This clonotype was recorded many times. The chain has TRBV7-3 and TRBJ2-1, with a possible D match to TRBD2 (5 bases). This CDR3 is 16 amino acids long. CDR1 and CDR2 from the germline V gene are SGHTA and FQGTGA. V dropped 7 bases and J dropped 0 bases, with 16 bases sitting between them. For the CDR3, the DNA is TGTGCCAGCACCCCCCCGGGGTGGATCTCCTACAATGAGCAGTTCTTC. This sequence encodes CASTPPGWISYNEQFF.

This clonotype occurred many times. The CDR3 sequence: CASTGQGAGYEQYF. The DNA of the CDR3 is TGTGCCAGCACCGGACAGGGGGCCGGCTACGAGCAGTACTTC. The V gene is TRBV2, the J gene TRBJ2-7; 11 positions agree with TRBD1. The CDR3 contains 14 residues. Germline V lookup: CDR1 SNHLY, CDR2 FYNNEI. Trimming removed 7 bases from V and 3 bases from J; junction bases left unmatched: 5.

This clonotype was seen a handful of times. The chain employs TRBV20-1 and TRBJ1-2, with D possibly TRBD1 on 6 matching bases. The V gene lost 5 bases and the J gene lost 2 bases, with 15 bases spanning the gap. In germline, CDR1 is DFQATT, CDR2 SNEGSKA (reference sequence). The CDR3 length is 14 residues. CDR3 in amino acids: CSAGGAGPNYGYTF. The CDR3 DNA sequence: TGCAGTGCTGGGGGGGCGGGACCAAACTATGGCTACACCTTC.

This clonotype was detected only a few times. The chain links TRBV14 to TRBJ2-3, with TRBD1 matching 8 bases. The CDR3 length is 17 residues. V shed 0 bases and J 6 bases; nucleotides not matched to a gene: 11. Germline lookup yields CDR1 SGHDN and CDR2 FVKESK. As DNA, the CDR3 is TGTGCCAGCAGCCAAGATTCACAGGCCAGGGGGCAGGATACGCAGTATTTT. Protein: CASSQDSQARGQDTQYF.

This rearrangement joins TRBV20-1 to TRBJ1-1; D not resolved. This CDR3 is 12 amino acids long. CDR1 is DFQATT and CDR2 is SNEGSKA in the germline V gene (reference sequence). The CDR3, as DNA: TGCAGGAAGACTTTGGGCACCACTGAAGCTTTCTTT. This sequence encodes CRKTLGTTEAFF.

This clonotype was counted at least ten times. V is TRBV2 and J is TRBJ2-1, with D tentatively TRBD1 (6 bases). CDR3 length: 14 residues. V gave up 7 bases and J gave up 6 bases, with 16 bases separating them. The germline V gene encodes CDR1 SNHLY and CDR2 FYNNEI. In DNA form, the CDR3 reads TGTGCCAGCACCAGGGACACCGAAGTCAATGAGCAGTTCTTC. Residues: CASTRDTEVNEQFF.

A few counts support this clonotype. The chain links TRBV9 to TRBJ2-7, with 11 bases that match TRBD2. The CDR3 sequence is 15 residues long. Germline V CDR1 and CDR2: SGDLS, YYNGEE. V was clipped by 2 bases and J by 1 base; unmatched bases: 2. This CDR3 reads CASSVGLAESYEQYF. DNA for the CDR3: TGTGCCAGCAGCGTGGGACTAGCGGAGTCCTACGAGCAGTACTTC. Supplemented by reference TRBV9 and TRBJ2-7, the full variable domain reads DSGVTQTPKHLITATGQRVTLRCSPRSGDLSVYWYQQSLDQGLQFLIQYYNGEERAKGNILERFSAQQFPDLHSELNLSSLELGDSALYFCASSVGLAESYEQYFGPGTRLTVT.

With respect to this clonotype: A much larger clone sits a single nucleotide away, making a read error possible. The chain joins TRBV11-2 to TRBJ2-2; 13 bases are a match to TRBD2. The CDR3 sequence is 16 residues long. Germline V lookup: CDR1 SGHAT, CDR2 FQNNGV. As DNA, the CDR3 is TGTACCAGCAGCTTATGGACTAGCGGGAGTACCGGGGAGCTGTTTTTT. Protein product: CTSSLWTSGSTGELFF.

This clonotype was observed many times. This chain joins TRBV7-2 and TRBJ1-1, with D possibly matching TRBD1 (5 bases). CDR1 is SGHTA and CDR2 is FQGNSA in the germline V gene. V was pared by 3 bases and J by 0 bases, with 17 bases between. The CDR3 loop spans 17 amino acids. As DNA, the CDR3 is TGTGCCAGCAGCTTCTTCACCTCATTCAGGGTGAACACTGAAGCTTTCTTT. Translation: CASSFFTSFRVNTEAFF. Drawing the rest from reference TRBV7-2 and TRBJ1-1, the complete variable domain is GAGVSQSPSNKVTEKGKDVELRCDPISGHTALYWYRQSLGQGLEFLIYFQGNSAPDKSGLPSDRFSAERTGGSVSTLTIQRTQQEDSAVYLCASSFFTSFRVNTEAFFGQGTRLTVV.